This TCR beta chain came from a study of a mutant IDH1 vaccine in newly diagnosed glioma. Study-wide background: Scheduled for weeks 1, 3, 5, 7, 11, 15, 19 and 23, eight vaccinations were given to patients. Males made up approximately 60% and females roughly 40% of treated patients, whose mean age was roughly 40 years. Study-level points and caveats: Among patients, roughly 93% showed immune responses induced by the vaccine.

The time point: week 5, during vaccination. The content of each vaccine dose was 300 ug of mutant IDH1 20-mer peptide, and topical imiquimod accompanied it. Astrocytomas that were new, WHO grade 3 or 4, IDH1-mutant and ATRX-lost were present in the donors. Assay used: immunoSEQ multiplex PCR; TCRdb lists only in-frame clones, some missing. The repertoire holds 50,000 or so clones, with about 86% as singletons. This clone has a handful of counts. What it binds is not known. Germline CDR1 reads MNHNS; CDR2 reads SASEGT. The CDR3 has 15 residues. The V and J ends lost 7 bases and 8 bases respectively, with 20 bases between them.

The clonotype originates from a woman aged 45-59 years with glioma. The chain is built from TRBV6-1 and TRBJ1-4, with D perhaps matching TRBD1 (5 bases). Source: PBMCs, taken from a glioma patient whose treatment included an IDH1 peptide vaccine. The chain's CDR3 is CASTLVGLGREKLFF. CDR3 in DNA: TGTGCCAGCACCCTCGTGGGGCTGGGGCGAGAAAAACTGTTTTTT.